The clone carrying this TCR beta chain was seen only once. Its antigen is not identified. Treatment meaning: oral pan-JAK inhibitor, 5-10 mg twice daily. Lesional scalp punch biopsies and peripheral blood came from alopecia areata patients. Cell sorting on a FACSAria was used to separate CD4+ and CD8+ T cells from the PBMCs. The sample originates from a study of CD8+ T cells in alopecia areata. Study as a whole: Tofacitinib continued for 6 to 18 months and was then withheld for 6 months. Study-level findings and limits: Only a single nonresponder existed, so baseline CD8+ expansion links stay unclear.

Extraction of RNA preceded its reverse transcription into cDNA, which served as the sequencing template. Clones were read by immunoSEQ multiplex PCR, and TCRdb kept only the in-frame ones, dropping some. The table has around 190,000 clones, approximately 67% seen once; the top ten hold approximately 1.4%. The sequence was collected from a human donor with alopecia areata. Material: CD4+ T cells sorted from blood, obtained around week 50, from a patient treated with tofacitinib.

The CDR3 loop is CAWSRNIQGAGGYTF. The CDR3 nucleotides are TGTGCCTGGAGCCGAAACATCCAGGGGGCGGGAGGCTACACCTTC. The chain uses TRBV30 and TRBJ1-2, with TRBD1 matching over 8 bases. Germline V gene lookup returns CDR1 GTSNPN and CDR2 SVGIG (reference sequence). V shed 3 bases, J shed 8 bases, and the junction held 14 bases outside the gene matches. The CDR3 runs to 15 residues.